Shown below are 2 T cell receptor beta chains from a single sample sequenced in a study of blood T cell repertoires in COVID-19. Repertoires were generated with immunoSEQ multiplex PCR, while TCRdb's copy carries only in-frame clones and drops some. The profile shows under 250,000 clones, around 90% of them singletons. Sample: peripheral blood. The origin of the receptors is a man in his sixties who had recovered from COVID-19.

The rearrangement uses TRBV9 and TRBJ2-7; 12 bases line up with TRBD1. The V and J ends lost 0 bases and 4 bases, in that order; junction bases with no gene match: 11. Germline lookup yields CDR1 SGDLS and CDR2 YYNGEE. This CDR3 has 18 residues. The CDR3 protein is CASSVGPTPGQGAYEQYF. The CDR3 nucleotides are TGTGCCAGCAGCGTAGGGCCGACCCCGGGACAGGGGGCGTACGAGCAGTACTTC.

The gene calls are TRBV27 and TRBJ2-6; 10 nucleotides line up with TRBD1. Germline trimming cut 5 bases from V and 0 bases from J; bases unmatched to any gene: 4. Germline lookup yields CDR1 MNHEY and CDR2 SMNVEV (reference sequence). This CDR3 is built from 17 residues. The CDR3 protein is CASSGQGVPSGANVLTF. Written as DNA, the CDR3 is TGTGCCAGCAGTGGACAGGGGGTCCCCTCTGGGGCCAACGTCCTGACTTTC.